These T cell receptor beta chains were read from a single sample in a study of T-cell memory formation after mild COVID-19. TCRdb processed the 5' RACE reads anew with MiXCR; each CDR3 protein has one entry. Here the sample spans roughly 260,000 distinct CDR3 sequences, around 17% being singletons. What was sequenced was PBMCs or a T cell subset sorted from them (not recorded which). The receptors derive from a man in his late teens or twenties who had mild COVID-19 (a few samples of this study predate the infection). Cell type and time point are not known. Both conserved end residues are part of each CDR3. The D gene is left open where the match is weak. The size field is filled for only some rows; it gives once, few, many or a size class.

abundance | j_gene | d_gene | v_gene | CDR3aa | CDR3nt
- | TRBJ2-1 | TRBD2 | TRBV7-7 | CASSQLAGDYNEQFF | TGTGCCAGCAGCCAACTAGCGGGCGACTACAATGAGCAGTTCTTC
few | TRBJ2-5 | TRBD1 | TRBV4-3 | CASSRDRAAETQYF | TGCGCCAGCAGCCGGGACAGGGCGGCAGAGACCCAGTACTTC
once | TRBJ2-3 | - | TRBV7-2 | CASSLIKSTDTQYF | TGTGCCAGCAGCTTAATCAAGTCCACAGATACGCAGTATTTT
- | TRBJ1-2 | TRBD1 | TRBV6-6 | CASSLSRGQGAYGYTF | TGTGCCAGCAGCCTTTCCAGAGGACAGGGGGCCTATGGCTACACCTTC
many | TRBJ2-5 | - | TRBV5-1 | CASSLGPPKETQYF | TGCGCCAGCAGCTTGGGACCCCCCAAAGAGACCCAGTACTTC
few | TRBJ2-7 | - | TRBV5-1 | CASSKDAIVLEQYF | TGCGCCAGCTCTAAAGATGCGATCGTACTGGAGCAGTACTTC
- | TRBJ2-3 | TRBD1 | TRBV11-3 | CASSLGQGFADTQYF | TGTGCCAGCAGCTTGGGACAGGGGTTTGCAGATACGCAGTATTTT
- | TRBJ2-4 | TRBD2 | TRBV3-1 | CASRQSGGAGGIQYF | TGTGCCAGCAGACAGAGCGGGGGGGCAGGAGGAATTCAGTACTTC
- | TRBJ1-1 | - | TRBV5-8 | CASSLLAGDTEAFF | TGTGCCAGCAGCTTGCTCGCTGGGGACACTGAAGCTTTCTTT
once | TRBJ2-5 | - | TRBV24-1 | CATSDSRAPGTQYF | TGTGCCACCAGTGATTCTCGGGCCCCAGGGACCCAGTACTTC
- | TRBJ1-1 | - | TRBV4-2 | CASSQDIGEGTEAFF | TGTGCCAGCAGCCAAGATATCGGGGAGGGGACTGAAGCTTTCTTT
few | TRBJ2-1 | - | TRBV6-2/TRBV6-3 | CASSLDLPLNEQFF | TGTGCCAGCAGCCTGGACCTTCCTCTCAATGAGCAGTTCTTC
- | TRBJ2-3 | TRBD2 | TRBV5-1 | CASSTERGGVTDTQYF | TGCGCCAGCAGCACAGAGCGGGGGGGAGTGACAGATACGCAGTATTTT
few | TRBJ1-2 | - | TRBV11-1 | CASSLAGTMGYTF | TGTGCCAGCAGCTTAGCTGGTACCATGGGCTACACCTTC
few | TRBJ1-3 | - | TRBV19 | CASRLEGENSGNTIYF | TGTGCCAGTAGACTGGAGGGGGAGAACTCTGGAAACACCATATATTTT
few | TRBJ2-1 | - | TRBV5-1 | CASRARDGNEQFF | TGCGCCAGCAGAGCCCGGGACGGGAATGAGCAGTTCTTC
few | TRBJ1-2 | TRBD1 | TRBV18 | CASSPGTGGSNYGYTF | TGTGCCAGCTCACCCGGGACAGGGGGCTCCAACTATGGCTACACCTTC
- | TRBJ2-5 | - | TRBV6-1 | CASSPPLRETQYF | TGTGCCAGCAGTCCCCCCCTCCGGGAGACCCAGTACTTC
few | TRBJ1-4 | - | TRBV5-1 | CASSLGRLGNEKLFF | TGCGCCAGCAGCTTGGGACGCCTGGGTAATGAAAAACTGTTTTTT
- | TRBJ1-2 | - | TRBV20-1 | CSGAGPSDGYTF | TGCAGTGGGGCAGGGCCCTCTGATGGCTACACCTTC
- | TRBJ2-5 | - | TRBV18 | CASSPRPGQETQYF | TGTGCCAGCTCACCACGGCCAGGGCAAGAGACCCAGTACTTC
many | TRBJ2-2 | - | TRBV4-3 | CASSQDPPQLFRAGELFF | TGCGCCAGCAGCCAAGACCCCCCCCAATTATTTCGAGCTGGGGAGCTGTTTTTT
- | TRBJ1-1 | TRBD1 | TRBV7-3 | CASSLSPGGYTEAFF | TGTGCCAGCAGCTTAAGCCCAGGGGGGTACACTGAAGCTTTCTTT
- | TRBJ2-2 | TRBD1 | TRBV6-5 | CASSSYRGPGTGELFF | TGTGCCAGCAGTTCGTACAGGGGGCCCGGCACCGGGGAGCTGTTTTTT